The rows below give T cell receptor beta chains drawn from one sample of a study of a mutant IDH1 vaccine in newly diagnosed glioma. Libraries were prepared by immunoSEQ multiplex PCR; TCRdb keeps only in-frame clonotypes and omits some of them. The repertoire consists of about 98,000 clones, with approximately 90% occurring once and the leading ten covering under 0.65%. Sequences were derived from PBMCs, sampled from a glioma patient treated with radiotherapy, temozolomide or both. The source is a woman in her fifties or sixties with glioma. Each CDR3 is given with its conserved first and last residue. Each record gives: V gene, D gene, clone size, J gene, CDR3 DNA, CDR3 protein. D genes are given only for firm matches. Clone size is stated in some rows and not others, as once, few, many or a class when expanded.

TRBV28	-	-	TRBJ1-5	TGTGCCAGCCGAGGGAACAATCAGCCCCAGCATTTT	CASRGNNQPQHF
TRBV29-1	-	-	TRBJ1-2	TGCAGCGTCGCCCCCACTGGAGGCTACACCTTC	CSVAPTGGYTF
TRBV27	TRBD1	-	TRBJ1-1	TGTGCCAGCAGTTTCGGGCAGGGGGCCGAAGCTTTCTTT	CASSFGQGAEAFF
TRBV28	-	-	TRBJ1-1	TGTGCCAGCAGGTTGACATACTCGACCGGCACTGAAGCTTTCTTT	CASRLTYSTGTEAFF
TRBV2	-	-	TRBJ2-7	TGTGCCAGCGAAACAGGGTTACTCTACGAGCAGTACTTC	CASETGLLYEQYF
TRBV2	-	-	TRBJ2-7	TGTGCCAGCAGTGAAGCGCCAGGACACAGCTACGAGCAGTACTTC	CASSEAPGHSYEQYF
TRBV18	-	-	TRBJ1-2	TGTGCCAGCTCACCGGGGGGTCCCGGGGACTATGGCTACACCTTC	CASSPGGPGDYGYTF
TRBV28	TRBD2	-	TRBJ2-7	TGTGCCAGCAGTTTATTAGGCGGGAGCATTTCCTACGAGCAGTACTTC	CASSLLGGSISYEQYF
TRBV7-8	-	-	TRBJ2-1	TGTGCCAGCAGCTTAGCGGGGTGGGCCAATGAGCAGTTCTTC	CASSLAGWANEQFF
TRBV2	-	-	TRBJ1-1	TGTGCCAGCGGGAGGGAATTGAGGACTGAAGCTTTCTTT	CASGRELRTEAFF
TRBV27	-	once	TRBJ1-2	TGTGCCAGCAGTCCGGGACGCTACTATGGCTACACCTTC	CASSPGRYYGYTF
TRBV5-1	TRBD2	-	TRBJ2-1	TGCGCCAGCAGCTCAACCGGGACTAGCCTTTACAATGAGCAGTTCTTC	CASSSTGTSLYNEQFF
TRBV18	TRBD1	-	TRBJ1-1	TGTGCCAGCTCATCCGGGACAGCGGATATCACTGAAGCTTTCTTT	CASSSGTADITEAFF
TRBV7-3	TRBD1	-	TRBJ2-7	TGTGCCAGCAGCTCCGGGACAGGCTCCTACGAGCAGTACTTC	CASSSGTGSYEQYF
TRBV5-1	TRBD1	-	TRBJ2-7	TGCGCCAGCAGCGCCAAGACAGGGTTGTACGAGCAGTACTTC	CASSAKTGLYEQYF
TRBV5-5	-	-	TRBJ2-7	TGTGCCAGCAGCTTAAGGGGTCTTTACGAGCAGTACTTC	CASSLRGLYEQYF
TRBV27	-	few	TRBJ2-5	TGTGCCAGCAGGGTCGGGATCAACCAAGAGACCCAGTACTTC	CASRVGINQETQYF
TRBV6-1	TRBD1	-	TRBJ2-5	TGTGCCAGCAGTCTGGGGCAGGGGGTCCAAGAGACCCAGTACTTC	CASSLGQGVQETQYF
TRBV28	-	-	TRBJ1-5	TGTGCCAGCAGTCGGGACGGACGCAATCAGCCCCAGCATTTT	CASSRDGRNQPQHF
TRBV4-2	TRBD2	-	TRBJ2-1	TGTGCCAGCAGCCCCGGACTAGCGGGAGTCAATGAGCAGTTCTTC	CASSPGLAGVNEQFF
TRBV7-9	-	-	TRBJ1-3	TGTGCCAGCAGCCCGAACCCTGGCTGGCGGGACACCATATATTTT	CASSPNPGWRDTIYF
TRBV7-3	TRBD1	-	TRBJ1-1	TGTGCCAGCAGCCAATCCGCTCGGGACAGGGGTCCCATGAACACTGAAGCTTTCTTT	CASSQSARDRGPMNTEAFF
TRBV11-3	TRBD2	-	TRBJ2-1	TGTGCCAGCAGCCTTAGCGGGAGAGTTGCAGATGAGCAGTTCTTC	CASSLSGRVADEQFF
TRBV5-6	-	-	TRBJ1-1	TGTGCCAGCAGCTTTAGGGATTTTGCTGAAGCTTTCTTT	CASSFRDFAEAFF
TRBV5-1	-	-	TRBJ2-4	TGCGCCAGCCCGGAGGAAGGGATCAAAAACATTCAGTACTTC	CASPEEGIKNIQYF
TRBV12-2	-	-	TRBJ2-7	TGTGCAAGTCGCTCCCCCCGGGGAGGCGGGCGGCGCGGGGGGTACGAGCAGTACTTC	CASRSPRGGGRRGGYEQYF
TRBV9	-	-	TRBJ2-1	TGTGCCAGCAGCGTAGGACACCTCAATGAGCAGTTCTTC	CASSVGHLNEQFF
TRBV18	-	-	TRBJ2-2	TGTGCCAGCTCACCACAGGTGGGATCCGCGAACACCGGGGAGCTGTTTTTT	CASSPQVGSANTGELFF
TRBV6-6	-	once	TRBJ2-7	TGTGCCAGCAGTTACTCAGAGAGCTCCTACGAGCAGTACTTC	CASSYSESSYEQYF
TRBV12-5	TRBD1	-	TRBJ2-3	TGTGCTAGTGGGCCGGGACAGGGGTTCGCAGATACGCAGTATTTT	CASGPGQGFADTQYF
TRBV28	-	-	TRBJ1-1	TGTGCCAGCAGTTTATCGCACCCTGGGTACACTGAAGCTTTCTTT	CASSLSHPGYTEAFF
TRBV7-2	-	-	TRBJ1-1	TGTGCCAGCAGCTTAGTCGAGGGCACTGAAGCTTTCTTT	CASSLVEGTEAFF
TRBV20-1	-	-	TRBJ2-1	TGCAGTGCTAGCAGGGGCAATGAGCAGTTCTTC	CSASRGNEQFF
TRBV4-1	-	once	TRBJ1-5	TGCGCCAGCAGCCAACAACAGAGCGATCAGCCCCAGCATTTT	CASSQQQSDQPQHF
TRBV15	-	-	TRBJ1-4	TGTGCCACCAGCAGTTACATCGGGAAAGAAAAACTGTTTTTT	CATSSYIGKEKLFF
TRBV12-2	-	-	TRBJ2-1	TGTGCAAGTCGCCCGAGACTAGCGGGAGCCGATGAGCAGTTCTTC	CASRPRLAGADEQFF
TRBV2	TRBD1	few	TRBJ1-6	TGTGCCAGCAGACCGGGACAGGGAGGGCGACCCCTCCACTTT	CASRPGQGGRPLHF
TRBV19	TRBD1	-	TRBJ2-7	TGTGCCAGTAGTACCAGACTGACAGGGGGCTACGAGCAGTACTTC	CASSTRLTGGYEQYF
TRBV30	-	-	TRBJ1-2	TGTGCCTGGAGCCGGAGGCTTGGCTACACCTTC	CAWSRRLGYTF
TRBV7-9	-	-	TRBJ1-4	TGTGCCAGCAGCTTAACTGTAGGGGTCGGGGAAAAACTGTTTTTT	CASSLTVGVGEKLFF
TRBV28	-	-	TRBJ2-7	TGTGCCAGCAGTTTATTGGCAGGGTCCCCCGAGCAGTACTTC	CASSLLAGSPEQYF
TRBV6-1	TRBD1	-	TRBJ2-7	TGTGCCAGCAGCCTCCGCGGGACAGGCCCCTACGAGCAGTACTTC	CASSLRGTGPYEQYF
TRBV25-1	TRBD2	-	TRBJ2-7	TGTGCCAGCAGTGGAGGGACTATCTACGAGCAGTACTTC	CASSGGTIYEQYF